This T cell receptor (beta chain) was captured by sequencing in a study of cytomegalovirus exposure and HLA in healthy donors. Study at large: A previous analysis identified approximately 110 million unique TCR beta sequences derived from some 170 million T cells.

General observations from the study: What was likely a sequencing artifact was a cluster of highly shared sequence variants. TCR beta chains numbering more than 150 were designated cytomegalovirus-associated.

For this clone: As yet, its antigen is unknown.

The PCR was carried out with 60 Vbeta primers and 13 Jbeta primers. TCRdb's table, derived via immunoSEQ multiplex PCR, lists solely in-frame clones and lacks some. The table includes about 150,000 clones, around 81% detected once. This TCR was recovered from a woman aged 40-49 years in good health and CMV-seropositive. The specimen sequenced was PBMCs.

The CDR3 reads CAIRETGQIYGYTF. The CDR3 DNA follows: TGTGCCATCAGGGAGACCGGACAGATTTATGGCTACACCTTC. The rearrangement links TRBV10-3 to TRBJ1-2; tentative D call: TRBD1 (6 bases). In germline, CDR1 is ENHRY, CDR2 SYGVKD. V was cut by 6 bases and J by 5 bases, with 16 bases left in between. The CDR3 loop spans 14 amino acids.